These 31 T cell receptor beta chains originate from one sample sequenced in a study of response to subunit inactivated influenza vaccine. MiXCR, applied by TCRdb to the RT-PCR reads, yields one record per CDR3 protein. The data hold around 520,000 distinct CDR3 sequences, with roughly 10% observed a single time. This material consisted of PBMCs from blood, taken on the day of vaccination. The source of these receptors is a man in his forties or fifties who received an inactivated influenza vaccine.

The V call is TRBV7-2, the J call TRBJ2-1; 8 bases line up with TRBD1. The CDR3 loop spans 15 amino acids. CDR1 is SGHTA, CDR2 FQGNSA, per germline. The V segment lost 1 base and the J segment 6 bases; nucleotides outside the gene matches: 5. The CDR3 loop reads CASSLVRGQGNEQFF. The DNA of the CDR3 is TGTGCCAGCAGCTTAGTCAGGGGGCAGGGCAATGAGCAGTTCTTC.

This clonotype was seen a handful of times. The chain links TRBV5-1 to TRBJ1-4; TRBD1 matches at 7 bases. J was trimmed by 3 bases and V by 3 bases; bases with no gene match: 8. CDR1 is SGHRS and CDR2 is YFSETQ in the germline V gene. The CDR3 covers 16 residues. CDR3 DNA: TGCGCCAGCAGCTCCAACGCGAGGGGGCCTAATGAAAAACTGTTTTTT. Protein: CASSSNARGPNEKLFF.

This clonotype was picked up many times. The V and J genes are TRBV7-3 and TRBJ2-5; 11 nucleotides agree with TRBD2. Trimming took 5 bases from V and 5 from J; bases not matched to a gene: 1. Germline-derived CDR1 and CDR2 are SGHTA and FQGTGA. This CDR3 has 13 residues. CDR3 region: CASSIAGGETQYF. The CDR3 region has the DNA TGTGCCAGCAGCATAGCGGGGGGGGAGACCCAGTACTTC.

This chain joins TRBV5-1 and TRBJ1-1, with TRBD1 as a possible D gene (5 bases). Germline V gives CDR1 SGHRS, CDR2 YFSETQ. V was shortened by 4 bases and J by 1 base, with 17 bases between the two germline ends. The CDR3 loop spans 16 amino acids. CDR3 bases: TGCGCCAGCAGCCCTATGGGGGGAAAGACGAACACTGAAGCTTTCTTT. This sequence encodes CASSPMGGKTNTEAFF.

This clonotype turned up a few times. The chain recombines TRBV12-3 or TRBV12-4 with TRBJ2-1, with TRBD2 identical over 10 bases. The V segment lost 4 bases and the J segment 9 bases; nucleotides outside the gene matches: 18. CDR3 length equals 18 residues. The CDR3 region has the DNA TGTGCCAGCAGTTCCTATCTTTTGGGGCTAGCGGGAGCTCTTGAGCAGTTCTTC. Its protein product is CASSSYLLGLAGALEQFF.

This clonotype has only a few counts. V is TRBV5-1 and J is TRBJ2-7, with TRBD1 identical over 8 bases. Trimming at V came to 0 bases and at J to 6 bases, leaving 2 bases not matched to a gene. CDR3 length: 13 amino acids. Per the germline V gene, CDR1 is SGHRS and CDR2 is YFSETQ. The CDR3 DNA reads TGCGCCAGCAGCTTGGGGACAGGGCGCGAGCAGTACTTC. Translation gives CASSLGTGREQYF.

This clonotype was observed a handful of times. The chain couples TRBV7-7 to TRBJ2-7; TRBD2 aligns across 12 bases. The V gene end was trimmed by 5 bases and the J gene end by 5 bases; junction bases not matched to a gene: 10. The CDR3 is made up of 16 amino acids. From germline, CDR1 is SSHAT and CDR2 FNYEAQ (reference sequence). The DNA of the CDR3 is TGTGCCAGCAGCCCTGGACTAGCGGGAAGTCGGGACGAGCAGTACTTC. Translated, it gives CASSPGLAGSRDEQYF.

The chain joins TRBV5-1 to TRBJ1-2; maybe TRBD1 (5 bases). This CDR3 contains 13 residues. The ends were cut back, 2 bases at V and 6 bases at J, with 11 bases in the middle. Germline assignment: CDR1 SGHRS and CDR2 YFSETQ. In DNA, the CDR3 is TGCGCCAGCAGCTTATCGGGGACGGATGGCTACACCTTC. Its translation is CASSLSGTDGYTF.

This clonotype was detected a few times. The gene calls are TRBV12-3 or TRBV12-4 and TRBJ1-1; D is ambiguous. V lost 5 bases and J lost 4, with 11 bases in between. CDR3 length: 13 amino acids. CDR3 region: CASSDRAATEAFF. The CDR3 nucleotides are TGTGCCAGCAGTGATAGGGCCGCCACTGAAGCTTTCTTT.

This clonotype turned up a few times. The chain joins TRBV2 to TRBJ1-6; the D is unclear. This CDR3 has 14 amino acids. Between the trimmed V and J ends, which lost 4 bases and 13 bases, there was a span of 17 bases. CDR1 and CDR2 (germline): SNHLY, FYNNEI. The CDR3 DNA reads TGTGCCAGCAGTGTATGGGAGCGGGCCCAGCCCCTCCACTTT. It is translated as CASSVWERAQPLHF.

The CDR3 coding sequence is TGCAGTGCTAGAGATGGGCGAACCTCCTACAATGAGCAGTTCTTC. It translates to CSARDGRTSYNEQFF. J is TRBJ2-1 and V is TRBV20-1; the D is unclear. CDR1 is DFQATT and CDR2 is SNEGSKA in the germline V gene (reference sequence). The length of the CDR3 is 15 residues. V dropped 0 bases and J dropped 0 bases, with 9 bases sitting between them.

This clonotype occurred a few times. The CDR3 here is CASTLTTGAGVVELFF. CDR3 nucleotides: TGTGCCAGCACTCTTACGACAGGGGCTGGAGTGGTGGAGCTGTTTTTT. The chain recombines TRBV28 with TRBJ2-2; 8 nucleotides align to TRBD1. The CDR3 sequence is 16 residues long. Germline V gene sequence: CDR1 MDHEN, CDR2 SYDVKM. V gave up 7 bases and J gave up 10 bases; unmatched junction bases: 17.

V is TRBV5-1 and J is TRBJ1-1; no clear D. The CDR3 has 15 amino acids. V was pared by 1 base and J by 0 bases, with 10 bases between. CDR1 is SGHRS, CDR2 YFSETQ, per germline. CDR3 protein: CASSLSARLNTEAFF. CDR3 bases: TGCGCCAGCAGCTTGTCGGCCAGGCTGAACACTGAAGCTTTCTTT.

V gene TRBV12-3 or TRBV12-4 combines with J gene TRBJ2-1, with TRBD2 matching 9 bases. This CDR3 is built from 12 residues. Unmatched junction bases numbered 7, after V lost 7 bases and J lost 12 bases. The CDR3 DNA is TGTGCCAGCACCCCAGCGGGAGGTGGGCAGTTCTTC. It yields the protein CASTPAGGGQFF.

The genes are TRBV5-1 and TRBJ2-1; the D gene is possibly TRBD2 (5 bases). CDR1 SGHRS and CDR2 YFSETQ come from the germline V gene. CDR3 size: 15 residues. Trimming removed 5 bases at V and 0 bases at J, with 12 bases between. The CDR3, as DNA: TGCGCCAGCAGACCTCCGGGGAGCTCCTACAATGAGCAGTTCTTC. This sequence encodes CASRPPGSSYNEQFF.

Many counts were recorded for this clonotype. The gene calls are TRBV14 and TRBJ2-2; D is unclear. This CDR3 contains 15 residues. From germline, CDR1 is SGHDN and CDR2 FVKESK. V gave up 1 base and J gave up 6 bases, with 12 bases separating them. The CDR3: CASSQGTHLSGELFF. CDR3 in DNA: TGTGCCAGCAGCCAAGGGACCCATTTATCCGGGGAGCTGTTTTTT. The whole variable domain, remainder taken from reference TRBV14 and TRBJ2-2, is EAGVTQFPSHSVIEKGQTVTLRCDPISGHDNLYWYRRVMGKEIKFLLHFVKESKQDESGMPNNRFLAERTGGTYSTLKVQPAELEDSGVYFCASSQGTHLSGELFFGEGSRLTVL.

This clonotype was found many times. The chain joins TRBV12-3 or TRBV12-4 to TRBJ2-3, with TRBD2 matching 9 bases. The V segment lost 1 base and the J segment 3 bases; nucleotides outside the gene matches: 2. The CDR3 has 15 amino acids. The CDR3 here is CASSLEGLATDTQYF. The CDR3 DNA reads TGTGCCAGCAGTTTAGAGGGACTAGCTACAGATACGCAGTATTTT.

CDR3 sequence reads: CASSQPSGSYEQYF. For the CDR3, the DNA is TGTGCCAGCAGCCAGCCTAGCGGGAGCTACGAGCAGTACTTC. The chain is built from TRBV7-6 and TRBJ2-7, with TRBD2 matching 10 bases. V shed 5 bases, J shed 3 bases, and the junction held 4 bases outside the gene matches. CDR1 and CDR2 from the germline V gene are SGHVS and FNYEAQ. The CDR3 spans 14 residues.

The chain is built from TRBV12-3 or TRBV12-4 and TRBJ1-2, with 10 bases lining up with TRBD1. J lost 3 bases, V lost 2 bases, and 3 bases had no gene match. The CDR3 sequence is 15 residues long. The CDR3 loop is CASSLRDRGHYGYTF. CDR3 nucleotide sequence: TGTGCCAGCAGTTTAAGGGACAGGGGTCACTATGGCTACACCTTC.

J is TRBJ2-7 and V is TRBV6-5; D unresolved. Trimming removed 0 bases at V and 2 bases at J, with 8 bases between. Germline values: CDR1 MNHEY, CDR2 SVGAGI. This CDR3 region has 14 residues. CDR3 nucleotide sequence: TGTGCCAGCAGTTACTCCTATGGACCCTACGAGCAGTACTTC. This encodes CASSYSYGPYEQYF.

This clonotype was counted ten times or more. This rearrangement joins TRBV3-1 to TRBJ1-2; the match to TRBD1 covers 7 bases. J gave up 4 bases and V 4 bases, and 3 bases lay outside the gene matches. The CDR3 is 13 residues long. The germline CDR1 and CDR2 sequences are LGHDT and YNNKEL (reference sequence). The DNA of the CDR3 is TGTGCCAGCAGCCCGACAGGGATCTATGGCTACACCTTC. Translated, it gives CASSPTGIYGYTF. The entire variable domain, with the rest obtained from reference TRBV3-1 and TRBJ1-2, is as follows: DTAVSQTPKYLVTQMGNDKSIKCEQNLGHDTMYWYKQDSKKFLKIMFSYNNKELIINETVPNRFSPKSPDKAHLNLHINSLELGDSAVYFCASSPTGIYGYTFGSGTRLTVV.

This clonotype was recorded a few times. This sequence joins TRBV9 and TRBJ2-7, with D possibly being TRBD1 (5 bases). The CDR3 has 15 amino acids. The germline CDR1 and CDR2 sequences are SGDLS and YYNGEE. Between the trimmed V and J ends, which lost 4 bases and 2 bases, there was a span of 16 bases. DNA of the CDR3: TGTGCCAGCAGCCCAATCGCCGACAGTCCCTACGAGCAGTACTTC. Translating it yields CASSPIADSPYEQYF.

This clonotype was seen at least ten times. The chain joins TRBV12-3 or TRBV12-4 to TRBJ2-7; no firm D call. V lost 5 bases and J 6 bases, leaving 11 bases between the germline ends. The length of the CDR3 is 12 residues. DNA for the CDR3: TGTGCCAGCAGTCAGAGGACGACCGAGCAGTACTTC. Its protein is CASSQRTTEQYF.

The CDR3: CASSFQGGLAINEKLFF. The CDR3 region has the DNA TGTGCCAGCAGCTTTCAGGGGGGGCTAGCAATTAATGAAAAACTGTTTTTT. This chain uses TRBV7-8 with TRBJ1-4, with 7 positions matching TRBD1. The CDR3 contains 17 residues. The germline V gene encodes CDR1 SGHVS and CDR2 FQNEAQ. V lost 3 bases, J lost 4 bases, and 11 bases stayed unmatched.

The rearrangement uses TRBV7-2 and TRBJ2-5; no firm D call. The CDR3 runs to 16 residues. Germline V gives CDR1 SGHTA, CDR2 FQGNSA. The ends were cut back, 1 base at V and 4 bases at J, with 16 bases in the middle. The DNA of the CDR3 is TGTGCCAGCAGCTTAGGGATAAGCGCACTATTAGAGACCCAGTACTTC. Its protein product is CASSLGISALLETQYF.

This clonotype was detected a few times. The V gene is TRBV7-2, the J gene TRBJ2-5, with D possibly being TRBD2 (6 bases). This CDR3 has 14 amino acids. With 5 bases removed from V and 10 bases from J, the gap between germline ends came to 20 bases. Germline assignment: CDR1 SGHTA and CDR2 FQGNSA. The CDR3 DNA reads TGTGCCAGCAGCCTACAGGTGGACTATAGCGACCAGTACTTC. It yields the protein CASSLQVDYSDQYF.

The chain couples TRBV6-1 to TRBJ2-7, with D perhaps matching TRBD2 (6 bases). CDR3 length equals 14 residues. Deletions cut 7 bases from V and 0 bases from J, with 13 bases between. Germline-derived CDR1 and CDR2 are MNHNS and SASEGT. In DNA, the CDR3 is TGTGCCAGCAAGGGGACTTTCAGCTCCTACGAGCAGTACTTC. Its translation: CASKGTFSSYEQYF.

In DNA, the CDR3 is TGTGCCAGCAGTTTATCGGTCGTTAACGAGCAGTACTTC. Amino acids: CASSLSVVNEQYF. The genes are TRBV12-3 or TRBV12-4 and TRBJ2-7; D remains unclear. CDR3 length: 13 amino acids. Trimming shortened V by 2 bases and J by 5 bases, and 10 bases separated the two germline ends.

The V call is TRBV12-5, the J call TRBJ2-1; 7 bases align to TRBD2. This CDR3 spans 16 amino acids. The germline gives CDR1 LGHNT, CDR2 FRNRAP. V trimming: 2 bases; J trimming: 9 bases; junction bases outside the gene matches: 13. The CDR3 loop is CASGLFTTSLYGEQFF. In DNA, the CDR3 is TGTGCTAGTGGTTTGTTCACGACTAGCCTTTACGGTGAGCAGTTCTTC.

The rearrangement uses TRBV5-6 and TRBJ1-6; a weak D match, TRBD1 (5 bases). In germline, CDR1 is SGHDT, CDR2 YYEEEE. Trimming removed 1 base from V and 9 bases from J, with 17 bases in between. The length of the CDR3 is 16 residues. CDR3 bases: TGTGCCAGCAGCTTGTCAGGGTTTGGGGTTACTTCACCCCTCCACTTT. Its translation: CASSLSGFGVTSPLHF. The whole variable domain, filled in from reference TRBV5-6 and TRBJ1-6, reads DAGVTQSPTHLIKTRGQQVTLRCSPKSGHDTVSWYQQALGQGPQFIFQYYEEEERQRGNFPDRFSGHQFPNYSSELNVNALLLGDSALYLCASSLSGFGVTSPLHFGNGTRLTVT.

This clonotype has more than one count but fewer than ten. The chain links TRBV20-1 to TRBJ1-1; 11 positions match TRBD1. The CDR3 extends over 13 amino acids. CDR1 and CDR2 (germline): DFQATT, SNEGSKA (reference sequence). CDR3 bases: TGCAGCGGGACAGGGGGGTTGAACACTGAAGCTTTCTTT. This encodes CSGTGGLNTEAFF.